This T cell receptor beta chain was documented in a study of blood T cell repertoires in COVID-19. The overall study: The samples span acute and convalescent COVID-19 from the United States, Italy and Spain. Sources were T cells, B-cell-depleted T cells, or PBMCs; the material itself was cDNA or gDNA.

Trimming cost V 7 bases and J 8 bases; bases outside gene matches: 8. CDR1 is MNHEY, CDR2 SVGAGI, per germline. The CDR3 consists of 13 residues. Original methodology: For nucleated cells, counts were estimated from reference gene primer amplification. Data came from immunoSEQ multiplex PCR; TCRdb stores just in-frame clones and leaves some out. V and J calls and clone size follow that table, whereas D and trimming were derived from the DNA. Among about 310,000 clones, 87% were seen once, and the ten largest hold 7.8%. The rearrangement joins TRBV6-5 to TRBJ2-1, with 7 bases that match TRBD2. Sequenced: peripheral blood. This sequence originates from a woman in her forties or fifties who had recovered from COVID-19. In DNA form, the CDR3 reads TGTGCCAGCAATAGACTAGCAGACCATGAGCAGTTCTTC. This codes for CASNRLADHEQFF.